The next 9 T cell receptor beta chains were all read from a single sample in a study of blood T cell repertoires in COVID-19. Sequenced by immunoSEQ multiplex PCR; TCRdb stores in-frame clones only, minus some. Of 150,000 to 200,000 clones in the sample, around 90% were seen once. The sample was peripheral blood. The receptors here all came from a middle-aged man with active or convalescent COVID-19.

The chain couples TRBV7-2 to TRBJ1-2; 8 bases are a match to TRBD1. Germline CDR1 SGHTA, CDR2 FQGNSA. Unmatched junction bases numbered 12, after V lost 5 bases and J lost 7 bases. CDR3 length: 15 residues. In DNA, the CDR3 is TGTGCCAGCAGCGGAGGACAGGGAGGGGTTTCTGGCTACACCTTC. It codes for CASSGGQGGVSGYTF.

The chain joins TRBV7-9 to TRBJ1-2; D is possibly TRBD1 (6 bases). Germline V gene sequence: CDR1 SEHNR, CDR2 FQNEAQ (reference sequence). V was shortened by 1 base and J by 8 bases, with 8 bases between the two germline ends. The CDR3 runs to 12 residues. The CDR3 loop is CASSLGDTGYTF. The CDR3 region has the DNA TGTGCCAGCAGCTTAGGGGACACGGGCTACACCTTC.

This clone was seen more than once but under ten times. A read error may account for a junction end that differs from germline. This chain uses TRBV28 with TRBJ2-7; no clear D gene. The germline gives CDR1 MDHEN, CDR2 SYDVKM. The CDR3 has 14 residues. Written as DNA, the CDR3 is TGTGCCAGCTTCTTAAATCCCTCCTCCTCCGAGCAGTACTTC. Amino acid sequence: CASFLNPSSSEQYF.

The chain carries TRBV5-1 and TRBJ2-3, with 9 bases matching TRBD1. With V trimmed by 3 bases and J by 6 bases, 8 bases remained unmatched. Germline V gene lookup returns CDR1 SGHRS and CDR2 YFSETQ. This CDR3 spans 15 amino acids. CDR3 DNA: TGCGCCAGCAGCTCCGGGACAGGGAATGGGGATACGCAGTATTTT. Protein: CASSSGTGNGDTQYF.

This chain links TRBV7-9 with TRBJ2-7; 10 positions match TRBD1. V was clipped by 1 base and J by 5 bases; unmatched bases: 8. This CDR3 has 16 amino acids. From germline, CDR1 is SEHNR and CDR2 FQNEAQ (reference sequence). The CDR3 region is CASSLVIGTGANEQYF. CDR3 in DNA: TGTGCCAGCAGCTTAGTTATTGGGACAGGGGCGAACGAGCAGTACTTC.

The table lists this clone with a few counts. This chain links TRBV28 with TRBJ1-5; TRBD1 agrees at 7 bases. This CDR3 spans 16 amino acids. V was pared by 1 base and J by 0 bases, with 3 bases of the junction left unmatched. Germline CDR1 is MDHEN and CDR2 is SYDVKM. CDR3 residues: CASSLYEGASNQPQHF. The CDR3 DNA is TGTGCCAGCAGTTTATACGAGGGGGCTAGCAATCAGCCCCAGCATTTT.

The rearrangement uses TRBV7-2 and TRBJ2-6; D remains unclear. Germline lookup yields CDR1 SGHTA and CDR2 FQGNSA. This CDR3 spans 14 amino acids. V lost 8 bases and J 0 bases, leaving 8 bases between the germline ends. CDR3 sequence: CASPTSSGANVLTF. Here the CDR3 DNA reads TGTGCCAGCCCCACGAGCTCTGGGGCCAACGTCCTGACTTTC.

This clone came up once. The gene calls are TRBV27 and TRBJ2-1, with TRBD2 identical over 13 bases. CDR1 is MNHEY, CDR2 SMNVEV, per germline (reference sequence). With V trimmed by 6 bases and J by 7 bases, 15 bases remained unmatched. The CDR3 length is 18 residues. The DNA of the CDR3 is TGTGCCAGCAGCCCTTCCGGGACTAGCGGGGCTTGGATTAATGAGCAGTTCTTC. The encoded protein is CASSPSGTSGAWINEQFF.

The chain uses TRBV7-3 and TRBJ1-5; 9 positions agree with TRBD1. CDR3 length: 18 residues. Germline lookup yields CDR1 SGHTA and CDR2 FQGTGA. V dropped 5 bases and J dropped 8; count of bases not matched to a gene: 19. The CDR3 DNA reads TGTGCCAGCAGCATCGCTGGAAGGACAGGGGTAATCGGTGAGCCCCAGCATTTT. This codes for CASSIAGRTGVIGEPQHF.